This passage covers 21 T cell receptor beta chains from one sample sequenced in a study of identifying expanded T cells in peripheral blood. Method: immunoSEQ multiplex PCR; TCRdb's copy keeps in-frame clones and lacks some. Of some 90,000 clones listed, more than 75% are singletons. The sequenced sample consisted of blood. The receptors originated from a person aged 18-70 years in good health.

This clone has only one observation. The chain couples TRBV4-1 to TRBJ2-5; D might be TRBD1 (5 bases). The CDR3 length is 17 residues. The V end was cut by 4 bases, the J end by 5 bases, with 23 bases between. Germline values: CDR1 MGHRA, CDR2 YSYEKL. DNA of the CDR3: TGCGCCAGCAGCCCTGGACACCCTCTAGGCGCAGGGGAGACCCAGTACTTC. The encoded protein is CASSPGHPLGAGETQYF.

The chain has TRBV5-6 and TRBJ1-3; D call uncertain. The CDR3 is 15 amino acids. The V gene lost 4 bases and the J gene lost 1 base, with 12 bases spanning the gap. CDR1 is SGHDT and CDR2 is YYEEEE in the germline V gene. The CDR3 loop is CASSPLWGSGNTIYF. Written as DNA, the CDR3 is TGTGCCAGCAGCCCGTTATGGGGTTCTGGAAACACCATATATTTT.

The chain employs TRBV9 and TRBJ2-1; D possibly uses TRBD1 or TRBD2 (6 bases each). CDR1 and CDR2 from the germline V gene are SGDLS and YYNGEE. The V end lost 0 bases, the J end lost 3 bases, and 10 bases lay between the germline ends. This CDR3 has 15 residues. The CDR3 here is CASSVGGAHYNEQFF. CDR3 coding DNA: TGTGCCAGCAGCGTAGGGGGGGCTCACTACAATGAGCAGTTCTTC.

The V gene is TRBV9, the J gene TRBJ2-5, with D possibly matching TRBD2 (5 bases). Between the trimmed V and J ends, which lost 3 bases and 5 bases, there was a span of 11 bases. The CDR3 is 13 amino acids. From germline, CDR1 is SGDLS and CDR2 YYNGEE. CDR3 region: CASSGTQLETQYF. The DNA of the CDR3 is TGTGCCAGCAGCGGGACTCAGCTGGAGACCCAGTACTTC.

V gene TRBV10-3 combines with J gene TRBJ2-3, with D possibly matching TRBD2 (6 bases). V shed 3 bases and J shed 5 bases, with 15 bases lying between them. This CDR3 contains 15 residues. Germline loops: CDR1 ENHRY, CDR2 SYGVKD. The CDR3 region is CAISDSRQGGDTQYF. In DNA form, the CDR3 reads TGTGCCATCAGTGATTCAAGGCAGGGAGGAGATACGCAGTATTTT.

The chain links TRBV5-8 to TRBJ1-5; no clear D gene. Trimming shortened V by 3 bases and J by 6 bases, and 10 bases separated the two germline ends. The CDR3 sequence is 13 residues long. From germline, CDR1 is SGHTS and CDR2 YDEGEE. The CDR3 DNA sequence: TGTGCCAGCAGCTGGGATTTTAGTCAGCCCCAGCATTTT. Residues: CASSWDFSQPQHF. Full variable domain (missing parts from reference TRBV5-8 and TRBJ1-5): EAGVTQSPTHLIKTRGQQATLRCSPISGHTSVYWYQQALGLGLQFLLWYDEGEERNRGNFPPRFSGRQFPNYSSELNVNALELEDSALYLCASSWDFSQPQHFGDGTRLSIL.

V gene TRBV7-9 combines with J gene TRBJ1-3; D gene unclear. Trimming removed 2 bases at V and 10 bases at J, with 18 bases between. CDR1 SEHNR and CDR2 FQNEAQ come from the germline V gene (reference sequence). The CDR3 is 15 amino acids. The CDR3: CASSLLTRPAHTIYF. CDR3 bases: TGTGCCAGCAGCTTACTAACCAGGCCGGCACATACCATATATTTT.

The rearrangement uses TRBV10-2 and TRBJ1-2, with a possible D match to TRBD1 (6 bases). The V end was cut by 7 bases, the J end by 6 bases, with 18 bases between. This CDR3 comprises 14 residues. The germline CDR1 and CDR2 sequences are WSHSY and SAAADI. The CDR3 reads CASTRWEGVDGYTF. CDR3 coding DNA: TGCGCCAGCACCCGTTGGGAGGGGGTGGATGGCTACACCTTC.

V usage is TRBV15 and J usage is TRBJ1-3; maybe TRBD1 (5 bases). This CDR3 region has 15 residues. V lost 0 bases and J 8 bases, leaving 14 bases between the germline ends. CDR1 LNHNV and CDR2 YYDKDF come from the germline V gene (reference sequence). CDR3 coding DNA: TGTGCCACCAGCAGAGATGTCGGGGGTGGTTACACCATATATTTT. Translated: CATSRDVGGGYTIYF.

The J gene is TRBJ2-1, the V gene TRBV5-8, with D maybe TRBD1 (6 bases). Trimming cost V 2 bases and J 7 bases, with 13 bases left between them. The germline gives CDR1 SGHTS, CDR2 YDEGEE. There are 14 residues in the CDR3. CDR3 in DNA: TGTGCCAGCAGCTTTAGGCGCAGGGGTAATGAGCAGTTCTTC. Translating gives CASSFRRRGNEQFF.

The rearrangement links TRBV5-1 to TRBJ2-5; 7 nucleotides align to TRBD2. Germline CDR1 is SGHRS and CDR2 is YFSETQ. The CDR3 is 11 amino acids. Trimming removed 4 bases from V and 9 bases from J; junction bases left unmatched: 3. CDR3: CASSGGGSQYF. CDR3 sequence (DNA): TGCGCCAGCAGCGGGGGGGGTTCCCAGTACTTC.

The J gene is TRBJ2-3, the V gene TRBV10-1; 12 bases are shared with TRBD2. CDR1 WNHNN and CDR2 SYGVQD come from the germline V gene (reference sequence). This CDR3 contains 15 residues. The junction had 4 bases not matched to a gene; V was cut back by 2 bases and J by 7 bases. CDR3 region: CASSESLAGGNTQYF. For the CDR3, the DNA is TGCGCCAGCAGTGAGAGCCTAGCGGGGGGGAATACGCAGTATTTT.

The CDR3 nucleotides are TGTGCCAGCTCACCAAGTTTGGAGACCCAGTACTTC. This gives the protein CASSPSLETQYF. The V call is TRBV18, the J call TRBJ2-5; D ambiguous. Germline CDR1 and CDR2: KGHSH and LQKENI. V shed 2 bases and J shed 5 bases, with 6 bases lying between them. CDR3 length equals 12 residues.

The V and J genes are TRBV7-6 and TRBJ1-1; the match to TRBD1 covers 11 bases. With V trimmed by 5 bases and J by 0 bases, 5 bases remained unmatched. CDR3 size: 16 residues. Per germline, CDR1 SGHVS and CDR2 FNYEAQ. CDR3 nucleotides: TGTGCCAGCAGCACAGGGGACAGGGGGGTGAACACTGAAGCTTTCTTT. Translation: CASSTGDRGVNTEAFF. Combining the CDR3 with reference TRBV7-6 and TRBJ1-1 gives the whole variable domain GAGVSQSPRYKVTKRGQDVALRCDPISGHVSLYWYRQALGQGPEFLTYFNYEAQQDKSGLPNDRFSAERPEGSISTLTIQRTEQRDSAMYRCASSTGDRGVNTEAFFGQGTRLTVV.

The genes are TRBV6-5 and TRBJ2-7, with D uncertain. Trimming removed 0 bases at V and 3 bases at J, with 12 bases between. Germline V CDR1 and CDR2: MNHEY, SVGAGI. CDR3 length: 15 amino acids. The CDR3 region is CASSYSAVELYEQYF. As DNA, the CDR3 is TGTGCCAGCAGTTACTCGGCGGTCGAACTCTACGAGCAGTACTTC.

The chain combines TRBV7-6 with TRBJ1-2; 9 positions agree with TRBD1. The CDR3 is 16 residues long. Germline V gene data show CDR1 as SGHVS and CDR2 as FNYEAQ. The V gene end was trimmed by 5 bases and the J gene end by 8 bases; junction bases not matched to a gene: 15. The CDR3 here is CASSPPGTGLYGGYTF. The CDR3 DNA follows: TGTGCCAGCAGCCCCCCCGGGACAGGGTTATACGGGGGCTACACCTTC.

This chain connects TRBV29-1 to TRBJ2-2; 8 bases fit TRBD2. CDR3 length: 15 residues. V was clipped by 5 bases and J by 4 bases; unmatched bases: 9. Germline V CDR1 and CDR2: SQVTM, ANQGSEA. The CDR3 bases are TGCAGCGTTCAAGCGGCGGGGGGCAGCACCGGGGAGCTGTTTTTT. Its translation is CSVQAAGGSTGELFF.

A few counts support this clone. V is TRBV7-2 and J is TRBJ2-1, with 8 bases aligning to TRBD2. Unmatched junction bases numbered 9, after V lost 4 bases and J lost 13 bases. The CDR3 runs 13 residues. CDR1 and CDR2 (germline): SGHTA, FQGNSA. The CDR3 DNA is TGTGCCAGCAGCTCCTTACCGGGGGGGCGCCAGTTCTTC. Protein product: CASSSLPGGRQFF.

The V gene is TRBV6-5, the J gene TRBJ2-1; D gene uncertain. Trimming left V 0 bases short and J 5 bases short, with 5 bases between. Germline V gives CDR1 MNHEY, CDR2 SVGAGI. The CDR3 is 13 amino acids. CDR3 in DNA: TGTGCCAGCAGTTACTCGGAAGACAATGAGCAGTTCTTC. Translation: CASSYSEDNEQFF.

This chain uses TRBV12-5 with TRBJ1-2; TRBD1 is a possible D gene (5 bases). Germline CDR1 reads LGHNT; CDR2 reads FRNRAP. V was cut by 7 bases and J by 8 bases, with 23 bases left in between. The CDR3 is made up of 15 amino acids. Here the CDR3 reads CASAPRVGEESGYTF. The CDR3 region has the DNA TGTGCTAGTGCTCCCAGGGTGGGGGAGGAGAGCGGCTACACCTTC.

In its sample, this clone was seen a few times. This sequence joins TRBV11-2 and TRBJ1-1; D ambiguous. CDR3 length: 15 amino acids. Germline loops: CDR1 SGHAT, CDR2 FQNNGV. V was cut by 2 bases and J by 1 base, with 11 bases left in between. CDR3 nucleotide sequence: TGTGCCAGCAGCTTATCTCCGGCAGCGAACACTGAAGCTTTCTTT. Translating gives CASSLSPAANTEAFF. Together with reference TRBV11-2 and TRBJ1-1, the CDR3 gives the full variable domain: EAGVAQSPRYKIIEKRQSVAFWCNPISGHATLYWYQQILGQGPKLLIQFQNNGVVDDSQLPKDRFSAERLKGVDSTLKIQPAKLEDSAVYLCASSLSPAANTEAFFGQGTRLTVV.